There are a few counts of the clone carrying this T cell receptor (beta chain). No antigen is known for it. Data came from immunoSEQ multiplex PCR; TCRdb stores just in-frame clones and leaves some out. The profile shows more than 30,000 clones, approximately 89% of them singletons. On cycle 4 day 1 and cycle 7 day 1, as well as at baseline, blood was sampled. This sample stems from a study of OX40 agonist ivuxolimab in advanced cancers. Study-level findings and limits: At doses 0.1 to 3.0 mg/kg, CD4+ and CD8+ clones expanded.

The sample was CD4+ or CD8+ T cells sorted from blood, taken in a trial of the OX40 agonist ivuxolimab. The clonotype was recovered from an adult with an advanced solid tumor such as melanoma, head and neck, liver or kidney cancer.

The CDR3 region is CASSPHFVPTDTQYF. CDR3 coding DNA: TGTGCCAGCAGCCCCCATTTCGTCCCCACAGATACGCAGTATTTT. This sequence joins TRBV5-6 and TRBJ2-3, with D unresolved. Trimming shortened V by 4 bases and J by 2 bases, and 14 bases separated the two germline ends. The CDR3 is 15 amino acids. Germline V gene sequence: CDR1 SGHDT, CDR2 YYEEEE. Based on the CDR3 plus reference TRBV5-6 and TRBJ2-3, the full variable domain is DAGVTQSPTHLIKTRGQQVTLRCSPKSGHDTVSWYQQALGQGPQFIFQYYEEEERQRGNFPDRFSGHQFPNYSSELNVNALLLGDSALYLCASSPHFVPTDTQYFGPGTRLTVL.